What follows describes a single T cell receptor (beta chain). CDR1 is SNHLY, CDR2 FYNNEI, per germline. The CDR3 spans 17 residues. A sample-barcoded 5' primer and a J-beta primer mix were used in a second PCR of about 6 to 12 cycles. TCRdb processed the 5' RACE reads anew with MiXCR; each CDR3 protein has one entry. The sample lists over a million distinct CDR3 sequences, approximately 59% occurring once. The sample is drawn from a study of blood T cells in healthy people across ages. The J gene is TRBJ2-4, the V gene TRBV2, with TRBD2 matching over 12 bases. The J call is uncertain, as TRBJ2-7 better fits the DNA end. The TCR comes from a man between 18 and 35 years old in good health. The sequencing input was blood. The CDR3 nucleotides are TGTGCCAGCATCAAGTCTAGCGGGAGGGCCGGGACCTACGAGCAGTACTTC. Residues: CASIKSSGRAGTYEQYF.